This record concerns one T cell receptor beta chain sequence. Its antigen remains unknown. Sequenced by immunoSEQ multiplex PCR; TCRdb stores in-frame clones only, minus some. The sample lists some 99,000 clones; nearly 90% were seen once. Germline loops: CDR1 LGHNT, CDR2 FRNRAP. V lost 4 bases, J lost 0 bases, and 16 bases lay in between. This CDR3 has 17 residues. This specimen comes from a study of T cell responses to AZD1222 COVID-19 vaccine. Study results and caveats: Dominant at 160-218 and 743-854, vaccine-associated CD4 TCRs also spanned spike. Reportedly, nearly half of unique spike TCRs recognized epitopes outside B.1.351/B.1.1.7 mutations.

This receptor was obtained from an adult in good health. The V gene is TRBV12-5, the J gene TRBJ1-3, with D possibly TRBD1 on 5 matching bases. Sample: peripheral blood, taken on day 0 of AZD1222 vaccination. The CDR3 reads CASGWVHRIGSGNTIYF. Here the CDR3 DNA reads TGTGCTAGTGGTTGGGTCCACAGGATCGGCTCTGGAAACACCATATATTTT.